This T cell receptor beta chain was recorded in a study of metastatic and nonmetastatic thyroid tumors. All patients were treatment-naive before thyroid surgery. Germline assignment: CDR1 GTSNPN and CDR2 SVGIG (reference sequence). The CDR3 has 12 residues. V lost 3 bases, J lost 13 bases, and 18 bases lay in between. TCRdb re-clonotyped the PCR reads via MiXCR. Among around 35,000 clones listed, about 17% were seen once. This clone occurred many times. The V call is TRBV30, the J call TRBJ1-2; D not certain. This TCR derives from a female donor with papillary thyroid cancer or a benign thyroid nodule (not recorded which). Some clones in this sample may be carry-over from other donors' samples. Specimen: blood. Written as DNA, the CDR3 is TGTGCCTGGAGCTTCATCGGACCGGCCGTCACCTTC. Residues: CAWSFIGPAVTF.